These 32 T cell receptor beta chains share one sample of origin, sequenced in a study of somatic mutations in cytotoxic T cells in rheumatoid arthritis. Generated by immunoSEQ multiplex PCR, the TCRdb table keeps only in-frame clones and is missing some. The sample contains 15,000 to 20,000 clones, about 83% of which appear only once. What was sequenced was CD8+ T cells sorted from blood. These receptors all come from a man aged 18 to 35 with rheumatoid arthritis.

The J gene is TRBJ2-2, the V gene TRBV27; 9 nucleotides align to TRBD1. V shed 4 bases, J shed 1 base, and the junction held 4 bases outside the gene matches. This CDR3 has 16 residues. Germline V lookup: CDR1 MNHEY, CDR2 SMNVEV (reference sequence). CDR3 DNA: TGTGCCAGCAGTTCAGGGACAGGGATGAACACCGGGGAGCTGTTTTTT. This encodes CASSSGTGMNTGELFF.

The V and J genes are TRBV27 and TRBJ2-5; D is undetermined. The DNA end is more similar to TRBJ2-7, so the J call may be wrong. This CDR3 region has 13 residues. Looked up from germline, CDR1 is MNHEY and CDR2 is SMNVEV (reference sequence). The CDR3 reads CASSLDSSYEQYF. CDR3 sequence (DNA): TGTGCCAGCAGTTTGGATAGCTCCTACGAGCAGTACTTC.

Note on this clone: The same CDR3 can be traced to other DNA sequences in this sample. The chain has TRBV7-6 and TRBJ2-3, with D possibly matching TRBD2 (7 bases). Germline lookup yields CDR1 SGHVS and CDR2 FNYEAQ. This CDR3 region has 14 residues. The V end lost 0 bases, the J end lost 6 bases, and 10 bases lay between the germline ends. The CDR3 DNA is TGTGCCAGCAGCTTAGCGGGGGGGCTGGATACGCAGTATTTT. The encoded protein is CASSLAGGLDTQYF. The full variable domain, completed using reference TRBV7-6 and TRBJ2-3, is GAGVSQSPRYKVTKRGQDVALRCDPISGHVSLYWYRQALGQGPEFLTYFNYEAQQDKSGLPNDRFSAERPEGSISTLTIQRTEQRDSAMYRCASSLAGGLDTQYFGPGTRLTVL.

This chain uses TRBV28 with TRBJ2-7; D unresolved. The CDR3 has 13 residues. Trimming took off 5 bases at V and 1 base at J, with 9 bases between the two ends. Germline lookup yields CDR1 MDHEN and CDR2 SYDVKM. The CDR3, as DNA: TGTGCCAGCAGTCCTGGACCATCCTACGAGCAGTACTTC. It specifies CASSPGPSYEQYF.

This clone was counted between two and nine times. The chain has TRBV7-9 and TRBJ1-6; weak D call: TRBD1 (5 bases). The CDR3 length is 18 residues. Trimming removed 5 bases from V and 0 bases from J, with 17 bases in between. Germline V lookup: CDR1 SEHNR, CDR2 FQNEAQ (reference sequence). CDR3 residues: CASSADSVGSSYNSPLHF. The CDR3 nucleotides read TGTGCCAGCAGCGCCGACAGCGTAGGGAGCTCCTATAATTCACCCCTCCACTTT.

V usage is TRBV4-2 and J usage is TRBJ2-3; 10 bases match TRBD2. CDR1 is LGHNA, CDR2 YNFKEQ, per germline. With V trimmed by 3 bases and J by 4 bases, 7 bases remained unmatched. The CDR3 spans 16 residues. CDR3 sequence reads: CASSQSSGGGADTQYF. CDR3 DNA sequence: TGTGCCAGCAGCCAGTCTAGCGGGGGAGGGGCAGATACGCAGTATTTT.

This chain uses TRBV18 with TRBJ1-2; D gene ambiguous. Trimming removed 1 base from V and 4 bases from J, with 10 bases in between. The germline CDR1 and CDR2 sequences are KGHSH and LQKENI. The CDR3 is 14 amino acids. The CDR3: CASSPRGLVYGYTF. CDR3 sequence (DNA): TGTGCCAGCTCACCACGGGGTTTAGTCTATGGCTACACCTTC.

The chain is built from TRBV4-3 and TRBJ2-7; D uncertain. The V gene lost 0 bases and the J gene lost 2 bases, with 8 bases spanning the gap. There are 14 residues in the CDR3. CDR1 LGHNA and CDR2 YSLEER come from the germline V gene. The CDR3 sequence: CASSQDGQTYEQYF. The CDR3 nucleotides read TGCGCCAGCAGCCAAGATGGCCAGACCTACGAGCAGTACTTC.

The chain employs TRBV28 and TRBJ2-7; D remains unclear. Trimming cost V 2 bases and J 0 bases, with 5 bases left between them. CDR1 and CDR2 from the germline V gene are MDHEN and SYDVKM. This CDR3 contains 13 residues. DNA for the CDR3: TGTGCCAGCAGTTTAAGGGTCTCCTACGAGCAGTACTTC. As protein: CASSLRVSYEQYF.

The V and J genes are TRBV6-5 and TRBJ2-1, with 12 nucleotides matching TRBD1. V lost 2 bases to trimming and J lost 7 bases; unmatched junction nucleotides: 3. The CDR3 is 15 residues long. The V gene's germline CDR1 is MNHEY and CDR2 SVGAGI. As DNA, the CDR3 is TGTGCCAGCAGTTACGGGACAGGGGGCCGGAATGAGCAGTTCTTC. Translating it yields CASSYGTGGRNEQFF.

The chain joins TRBV4-1 to TRBJ2-1, with D perhaps TRBD2 (5 bases). Trimming cost V 1 base and J 9 bases, with 10 bases left between them. The CDR3 length is 13 residues. The germline V gene encodes CDR1 MGHRA and CDR2 YSYEKL. CDR3 nucleotides: TGCGCCAGCAGCCAAGCCGGACTCCCTGAGCAGTTCTTC. This gives the protein CASSQAGLPEQFF.

V and J are TRBV7-9 and TRBJ1-1; D possibly corresponds to TRBD1 (6 bases). Germline V gene sequence: CDR1 SEHNR, CDR2 FQNEAQ (reference sequence). Trimming pared 3 bases from V and 5 bases from J, leaving 16 bases between. The CDR3 sequence is 15 residues long. CDR3 region: CASSLGTTGNTEAFF. The CDR3, as DNA: TGTGCCAGCAGCTTGGGAACGACAGGCAATACTGAAGCTTTCTTT.

The rearrangement joins TRBV5-5 to TRBJ1-3, with D maybe TRBD1 (5 bases). Germline CDR1 reads SGHKS; CDR2 reads YYEKEE (reference sequence). The V end lost 0 bases, the J end lost 0 bases, and 10 bases lay between the germline ends. The CDR3 spans 16 residues. The CDR3 spells CASSLGDSHSGNTIYF. In nucleotides, the CDR3 is TGTGCCAGCAGCTTGGGGGACTCCCACTCTGGAAACACCATATATTTT.

V is TRBV1 and J is TRBJ1-1. TRBV1 is described as a pseudogene. The CDR3 contains 12 residues. CDR3 amino acids: CTSSQVPGEAFF. The CDR3 region has the DNA TGCACCAGCAGCCAAGTCCCGGGGGAAGCTTTCTTT.

The gene calls are TRBV28 and TRBJ1-1, with D possibly matching TRBD1 (6 bases). Per germline, CDR1 MDHEN and CDR2 SYDVKM. The CDR3 sequence is 14 residues long. V was pared by 6 bases and J by 1 base, with 12 bases between. CDR3: CASSLRRGNTEAFF. The CDR3 DNA reads TGTGCCAGCAGCCTTCGCAGGGGGAACACTGAAGCTTTCTTT.

This clone came up a few times. V and J are TRBV6-1 and TRBJ2-7; 7 bases are shared with TRBD1. The V and J ends lost 2 bases and 4 bases, in that order; junction bases with no gene match: 5. The CDR3 length is 14 residues. Per germline, CDR1 MNHNS and CDR2 SASEGT. The DNA for the CDR3 is TGTGCCAGCAGTGAACTGGGACAGCATTACGAGCAGTACTTC. This sequence encodes CASSELGQHYEQYF.

This clone was observed once. The chain carries TRBV7-6 and TRBJ2-3; D is possibly TRBD2 (6 bases). V shed 0 bases and J shed 2 bases, with 12 bases lying between them. Germline V lookup: CDR1 SGHVS, CDR2 FNYEAQ. This CDR3 has 16 amino acids. The CDR3 nucleotides are TGTGCCAGCAGCTTAGCGCGGGGTTCCTTCACAGATACGCAGTATTTT. This encodes CASSLARGSFTDTQYF.

The chain recombines TRBV6-4 with TRBJ2-3, with D perhaps TRBD1 or TRBD2 (7 bases each). Germline loops: CDR1 MRHNA, CDR2 SNTAGT. The CDR3 contains 15 residues. Deletions cut 3 bases from V and 4 bases from J, with 14 bases between. CDR3 DNA: TGTGCCAGCAGTGAAAGGGGGCGGGGGTCAGATACGCAGTATTTT. Amino acids: CASSERGRGSDTQYF.

The chain couples TRBV25-1 to TRBJ2-4, with a weak D call TRBD2 (6 bases). CDR1 is MGHDK and CDR2 is SYGVNS in the germline V gene. CDR3 length: 12 amino acids. Trimming pared 8 bases from V and 6 bases from J, leaving 11 bases between. CDR3 amino acids: CASGFGGNIQYF. Written as DNA, the CDR3 is TGTGCCAGCGGATTCGGGGGAAACATTCAGTACTTC.

Turning to this clone: The junction and the germline gene differ at one end; a read error may be behind it. This chain links TRBV7-7 with TRBJ2-3; D unresolved. The CDR3 spans 13 residues. Germline CDR1 reads SSHAT; CDR2 reads FNYEAQ (reference sequence). CDR3 residues: CASSLFVTDTQYF. In DNA form, the CDR3 reads TGTGCTAGCAGCTTATTCGTAACAGATACGCAGTATTTT. The variable domain in full, with the rest retrieved from reference TRBV7-7 and TRBJ2-3, is GAGVSQSPRYKVTKRGQDVTLRCDPISSHATLYWYQQALGQGPEFLTYFNYEAQPDKSGLPSDRFSAERPEGSISTLTIQRTEQRDSAMYRCASSLFVTDTQYFGPGTRLTVL.

The rearrangement uses TRBV5-4 and TRBJ1-1, with D possibly TRBD1 on 6 matching bases. Germline lookup yields CDR1 SGHNT and CDR2 YYREEE (reference sequence). Trimming left V 1 base short and J 1 base short, with 14 bases between. The CDR3 is made up of 16 amino acids. This CDR3 is CASSLSAGDPNTEAFF. The CDR3, as DNA: TGTGCCAGCAGCTTGTCGGCAGGGGACCCGAACACTGAAGCTTTCTTT.

The CDR3 is CASSLGPYRGYEQYF. CDR3 in DNA: TGTGCCAGCAGCTTGGGCCCTTACAGGGGCTACGAGCAGTACTTC. The J gene is TRBJ2-7, the V gene TRBV5-6; 7 nucleotides match TRBD1. Looked up from germline, CDR1 is SGHDT and CDR2 is YYEEEE. This CDR3 is built from 15 residues. The V gene end was trimmed by 0 bases and the J gene end by 3 bases; junction bases not matched to a gene: 6.

This sequence joins TRBV7-3 and TRBJ2-7, with 10 bases aligning to TRBD1. The CDR3 covers 14 residues. Germline values: CDR1 SGHTA, CDR2 FQGTGA. J gave up 6 bases and V 3 bases, and 5 bases lay outside the gene matches. This CDR3 is CASSFPGTGVEQYF. DNA for the CDR3: TGTGCCAGCAGCTTCCCCGGGACAGGGGTCGAGCAGTACTTC. Supplemented by reference TRBV7-3 and TRBJ2-7, the full variable domain reads GAGVSQTPSNKVTEKGKYVELRCDPISGHTALYWYRQSLGQGPEFLIYFQGTGAADDSGLPNDRFFAVRPEGSVSTLKIQRTERGDSAVYLCASSFPGTGVEQYFGPGTRLTVT.

The table lists this clone with a few counts. The genes are TRBV28 and TRBJ1-6; D is unclear. Germline values: CDR1 MDHEN, CDR2 SYDVKM. Trimming stripped 6 bases from V and 7 bases from J, with 22 bases between. The CDR3 consists of 17 residues. This chain's CDR3 is CASSPTSLREENSPLHF. The DNA of the CDR3 is TGTGCCAGCAGCCCGACTTCCCTTCGGGAGGAGAATTCACCCCTCCACTTT. The variable domain in full, with the rest retrieved from reference TRBV28 and TRBJ1-6, is DVKVTQSSRYLVKRTGEKVFLECVQDMDHENMFWYRQDPGLGLRLIYFSYDVKMKEKGDIPEGYSVSREKKERFSLILESASTNQTSMYLCASSPTSLREENSPLHFGNGTRLTVT.

The rearrangement joins TRBV27 to TRBJ1-5, with unresolved D. The CDR3 is 15 residues long. Germline V lookup: CDR1 MNHEY, CDR2 SMNVEV (reference sequence). With 5 bases removed from V and 3 bases from J, the gap between germline ends came to 14 bases. The CDR3 nucleotides read TGTGCCAGCAGTCTAGGACCCCCACCCAATCAGCCCCAGCATTTT. The encoded protein is CASSLGPPPNQPQHF.

The CDR3 loop reads CASSFGAGVPTQETQYF. In nucleotides, the CDR3 is TGTGCCAGCAGCTTCGGGGCGGGGGTCCCGACCCAAGAGACCCAGTACTTC. The genes are TRBV7-3 and TRBJ2-5; 7 nucleotides align to TRBD2. J gave up 1 base and V 3 bases, and 11 bases lay outside the gene matches. The length of the CDR3 is 17 residues. Germline CDR1 reads SGHTA; CDR2 reads FQGTGA.

This chain joins TRBV25-1 and TRBJ1-4; D remains ambiguous. Germline CDR1 MGHDK, CDR2 SYGVNS. Trimming left V 5 bases short and J 3 bases short, with 7 bases between. This CDR3 has 13 amino acids. CDR3 bases: TGTGCCAGCAGTCGAGGGTCTAATGAAAAACTGTTTTTT. This gives the protein CASSRGSNEKLFF.

J is TRBJ2-2 and V is TRBV9; perhaps TRBD2 as D (6 bases). The CDR3 consists of 16 residues. CDR1 and CDR2 from the germline V gene are SGDLS and YYNGEE. Trimming pared 0 bases from V and 4 bases from J, leaving 13 bases between. CDR3 nucleotides: TGTGCCAGCAGCGTAGATGGAGGGAGTGGCACCGGGGAGCTGTTTTTT. The encoded protein is CASSVDGGSGTGELFF.

J is TRBJ2-7 and V is TRBV4-1; TRBD2 aligns across 7 bases. CDR3 length equals 15 residues. The V and J ends lost 3 bases and 3 bases, in that order; junction bases with no gene match: 8. CDR1 is MGHRA and CDR2 is YSYEKL in the germline V gene. CDR3 protein: CASSHSEGGSYEQYF. In nucleotides, the CDR3 is TGCGCCAGCAGCCACTCCGAGGGAGGGAGCTACGAGCAGTACTTC.

The chain links TRBV7-2 to TRBJ1-5; the D is unclear. V lost 2 bases, J lost 1 base, and 9 bases lay in between. This CDR3 has 15 amino acids. The V gene's germline CDR1 is SGHTA and CDR2 FQGNSA. CDR3 nucleotides: TGTGCCAGCAGCTTAAACGACAACAGCAATCAGCCCCAGCATTTT. Encoded protein: CASSLNDNSNQPQHF.

The V and J genes are TRBV7-9 and TRBJ2-3; a weak D match, TRBD1 (5 bases). Germline V lookup: CDR1 SEHNR, CDR2 FQNEAQ (reference sequence). V lost 4 bases, J lost 3 bases, and 17 bases lay in between. This CDR3 region has 16 residues. This chain's CDR3 is CASSSISVDKTDTQYF. The CDR3 DNA sequence: TGTGCCAGCAGCTCAATTTCGGTGGACAAAACAGATACGCAGTATTTT.

This chain joins TRBV6-6 and TRBJ2-2; maybe TRBD1 (5 bases). CDR1 and CDR2 (germline): MNHNY, SVGAGI (reference sequence). There are 12 residues in the CDR3. V lost 10 bases, J lost 6 bases, and 12 bases lay in between. The DNA for the CDR3 is TGTGCCATTTATCAGGGTCCCGGGGAGCTGTTTTTT. The encoded protein is CAIYQGPGELFF.